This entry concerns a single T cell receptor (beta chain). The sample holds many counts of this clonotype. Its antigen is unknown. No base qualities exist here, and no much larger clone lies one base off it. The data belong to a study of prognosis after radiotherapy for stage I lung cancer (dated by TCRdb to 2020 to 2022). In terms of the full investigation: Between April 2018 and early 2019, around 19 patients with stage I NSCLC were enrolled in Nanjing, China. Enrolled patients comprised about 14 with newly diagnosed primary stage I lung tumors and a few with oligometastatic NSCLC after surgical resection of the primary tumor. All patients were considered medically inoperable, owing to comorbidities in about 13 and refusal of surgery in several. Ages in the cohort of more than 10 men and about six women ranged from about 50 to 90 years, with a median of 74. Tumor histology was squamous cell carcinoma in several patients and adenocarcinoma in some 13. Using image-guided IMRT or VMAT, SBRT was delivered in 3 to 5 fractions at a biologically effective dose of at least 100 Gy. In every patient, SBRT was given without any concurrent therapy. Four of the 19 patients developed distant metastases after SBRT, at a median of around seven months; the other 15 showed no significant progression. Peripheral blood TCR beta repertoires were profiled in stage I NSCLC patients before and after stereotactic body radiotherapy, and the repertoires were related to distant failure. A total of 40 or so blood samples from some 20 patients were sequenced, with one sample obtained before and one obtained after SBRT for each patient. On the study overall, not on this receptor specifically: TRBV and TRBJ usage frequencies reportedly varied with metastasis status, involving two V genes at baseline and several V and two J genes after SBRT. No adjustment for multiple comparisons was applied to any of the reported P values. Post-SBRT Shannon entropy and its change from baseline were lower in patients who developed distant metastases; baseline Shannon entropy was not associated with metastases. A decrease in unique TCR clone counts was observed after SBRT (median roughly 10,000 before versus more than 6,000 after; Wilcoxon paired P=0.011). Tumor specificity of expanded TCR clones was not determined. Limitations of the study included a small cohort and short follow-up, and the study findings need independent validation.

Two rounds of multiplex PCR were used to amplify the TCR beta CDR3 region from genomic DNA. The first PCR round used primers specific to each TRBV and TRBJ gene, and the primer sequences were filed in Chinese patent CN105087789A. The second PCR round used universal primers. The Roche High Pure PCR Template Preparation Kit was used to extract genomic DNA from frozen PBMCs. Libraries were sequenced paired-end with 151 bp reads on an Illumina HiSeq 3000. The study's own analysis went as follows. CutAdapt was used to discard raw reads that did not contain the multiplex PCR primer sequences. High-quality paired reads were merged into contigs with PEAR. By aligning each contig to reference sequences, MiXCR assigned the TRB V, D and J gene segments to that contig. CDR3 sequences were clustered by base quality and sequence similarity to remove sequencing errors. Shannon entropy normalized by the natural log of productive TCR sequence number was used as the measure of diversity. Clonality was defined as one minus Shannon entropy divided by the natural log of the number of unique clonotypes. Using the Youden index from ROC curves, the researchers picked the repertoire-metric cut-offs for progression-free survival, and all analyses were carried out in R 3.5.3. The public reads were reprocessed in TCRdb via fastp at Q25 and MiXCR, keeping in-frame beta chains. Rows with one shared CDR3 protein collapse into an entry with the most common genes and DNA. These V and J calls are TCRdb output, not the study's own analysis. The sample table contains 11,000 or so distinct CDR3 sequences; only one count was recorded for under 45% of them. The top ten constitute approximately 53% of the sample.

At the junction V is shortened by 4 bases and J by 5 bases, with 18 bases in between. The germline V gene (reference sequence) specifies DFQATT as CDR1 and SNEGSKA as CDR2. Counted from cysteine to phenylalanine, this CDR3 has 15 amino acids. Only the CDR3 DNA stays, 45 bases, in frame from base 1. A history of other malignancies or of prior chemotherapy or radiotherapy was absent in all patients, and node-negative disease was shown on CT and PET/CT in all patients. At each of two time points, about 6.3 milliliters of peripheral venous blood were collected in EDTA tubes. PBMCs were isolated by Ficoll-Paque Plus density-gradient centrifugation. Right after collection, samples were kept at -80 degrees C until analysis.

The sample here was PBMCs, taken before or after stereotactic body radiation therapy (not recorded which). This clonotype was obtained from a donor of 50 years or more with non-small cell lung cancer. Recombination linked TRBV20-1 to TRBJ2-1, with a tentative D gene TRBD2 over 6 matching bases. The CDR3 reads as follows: CSAKKAGLQHNEQFF. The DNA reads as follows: TGCAGTGCTAAAAAGGCGGGACTCCAACACAATGAGCAGTTCTTC.